These T cell receptor beta chains were read from a single sample in a study of blood T cell repertoires in COVID-19. TCRdb's table, derived via immunoSEQ multiplex PCR, lists solely in-frame clones and lacks some. The data show about 140,000 clones, with approximately 80% seen just once and about 7.5% held by the top ten. Sequencing input: peripheral blood. The source of these receptors is a human donor in a cohort sampled during active COVID-19. Each CDR3 is given with its conserved first and last residue. Clone size is stated in some rows and not others, as once, few, many or a class when expanded.

>TRBV2|once|TRBJ2-5
CASSFGRVGDQETQYF
>TRBV19|-|TRBJ2-5
CASSRDTYKETQYF
>TRBV5-4|-|TRBJ2-7
CASSLGGLAGGISYEQYF
>TRBV5-1|-|TRBJ1-5
CASSSTGVGQPQHF
>TRBV24-1|-|TRBJ1-1
CATSDFRSGEAFF
>TRBV7-8|-|TRBJ2-1
CASSPAQGAGQFF
>TRBV19|-|TRBJ1-5
CASSIWGRGNQPQHF
>TRBV20-1|-|TRBJ1-1
CSASSPMRRDRGVSEAFF
>TRBV19|-|TRBJ2-2
CASSIVGGTGELFF
>TRBV7-2|-|TRBJ2-7
CASSFSGGSYEQYF
>TRBV5-1|-|TRBJ1-1
CASSPGHRDTEAFF
>TRBV11-2|-|TRBJ2-7
CASSQTISSYEQYF
>TRBV5-1|-|TRBJ1-4
CASSLAAGSNEKLFF
>TRBV5-1|-|TRBJ2-5
CASSLVKTGGATQTQYF
>TRBV28|-|TRBJ1-4
CASSLAARVANEKLFF
>TRBV7-2|-|TRBJ2-1
CASSPGYEQFF
>TRBV7-3|-|TRBJ2-1
CASSQTSGVYNEQFF
>TRBV27|-|TRBJ1-5
CASRLTAHQPQHF
>TRBV27|-|TRBJ1-5
CASSLSRAGGQPQHF
>TRBV20-1|-|TRBJ2-5
CSASYQGLETQYF
>TRBV3-1/TRBV3-2|-|TRBJ2-5
CASSQDQGQLEETQYF
>TRBV7-9|-|TRBJ2-7
CASSLTSGTLSYEQYF
>TRBV5-6|once|TRBJ2-1
CASSHPGLAEYNEQFF
>TRBV27|few|TRBJ2-3
CASTTRRAGDTQYF
>TRBV24-1|-|TRBJ2-6
CATSDLLFSWGVSGANVLTF
>TRBV4-1|-|TRBJ2-3
CASSQESGGAGDTQYF
>TRBV4-3|-|TRBJ2-4
CASSQALTGGNIQYF
>TRBV9|-|TRBJ2-7
CASSVGGRPSGDYEQYF
>TRBV18|-|TRBJ1-4
CASSPSDRGKDGNEKLFF
>TRBV5-1|-|TRBJ1-1
CASSLVQGFEAFF
>TRBV14|-|TRBJ2-7
CASSQIAGVSREQYF
>TRBV27|-|TRBJ1-1
CASSSDREGVEAFF
>TRBV5-1|-|TRBJ1-3
CASSNAVGGSGNTIYF
>TRBV9|-|TRBJ1-1
CASSVYRGTEAFF
>TRBV23-1|once|TRBJ2-4
CASSQSIRGEEWTSGSCAKNIQYF